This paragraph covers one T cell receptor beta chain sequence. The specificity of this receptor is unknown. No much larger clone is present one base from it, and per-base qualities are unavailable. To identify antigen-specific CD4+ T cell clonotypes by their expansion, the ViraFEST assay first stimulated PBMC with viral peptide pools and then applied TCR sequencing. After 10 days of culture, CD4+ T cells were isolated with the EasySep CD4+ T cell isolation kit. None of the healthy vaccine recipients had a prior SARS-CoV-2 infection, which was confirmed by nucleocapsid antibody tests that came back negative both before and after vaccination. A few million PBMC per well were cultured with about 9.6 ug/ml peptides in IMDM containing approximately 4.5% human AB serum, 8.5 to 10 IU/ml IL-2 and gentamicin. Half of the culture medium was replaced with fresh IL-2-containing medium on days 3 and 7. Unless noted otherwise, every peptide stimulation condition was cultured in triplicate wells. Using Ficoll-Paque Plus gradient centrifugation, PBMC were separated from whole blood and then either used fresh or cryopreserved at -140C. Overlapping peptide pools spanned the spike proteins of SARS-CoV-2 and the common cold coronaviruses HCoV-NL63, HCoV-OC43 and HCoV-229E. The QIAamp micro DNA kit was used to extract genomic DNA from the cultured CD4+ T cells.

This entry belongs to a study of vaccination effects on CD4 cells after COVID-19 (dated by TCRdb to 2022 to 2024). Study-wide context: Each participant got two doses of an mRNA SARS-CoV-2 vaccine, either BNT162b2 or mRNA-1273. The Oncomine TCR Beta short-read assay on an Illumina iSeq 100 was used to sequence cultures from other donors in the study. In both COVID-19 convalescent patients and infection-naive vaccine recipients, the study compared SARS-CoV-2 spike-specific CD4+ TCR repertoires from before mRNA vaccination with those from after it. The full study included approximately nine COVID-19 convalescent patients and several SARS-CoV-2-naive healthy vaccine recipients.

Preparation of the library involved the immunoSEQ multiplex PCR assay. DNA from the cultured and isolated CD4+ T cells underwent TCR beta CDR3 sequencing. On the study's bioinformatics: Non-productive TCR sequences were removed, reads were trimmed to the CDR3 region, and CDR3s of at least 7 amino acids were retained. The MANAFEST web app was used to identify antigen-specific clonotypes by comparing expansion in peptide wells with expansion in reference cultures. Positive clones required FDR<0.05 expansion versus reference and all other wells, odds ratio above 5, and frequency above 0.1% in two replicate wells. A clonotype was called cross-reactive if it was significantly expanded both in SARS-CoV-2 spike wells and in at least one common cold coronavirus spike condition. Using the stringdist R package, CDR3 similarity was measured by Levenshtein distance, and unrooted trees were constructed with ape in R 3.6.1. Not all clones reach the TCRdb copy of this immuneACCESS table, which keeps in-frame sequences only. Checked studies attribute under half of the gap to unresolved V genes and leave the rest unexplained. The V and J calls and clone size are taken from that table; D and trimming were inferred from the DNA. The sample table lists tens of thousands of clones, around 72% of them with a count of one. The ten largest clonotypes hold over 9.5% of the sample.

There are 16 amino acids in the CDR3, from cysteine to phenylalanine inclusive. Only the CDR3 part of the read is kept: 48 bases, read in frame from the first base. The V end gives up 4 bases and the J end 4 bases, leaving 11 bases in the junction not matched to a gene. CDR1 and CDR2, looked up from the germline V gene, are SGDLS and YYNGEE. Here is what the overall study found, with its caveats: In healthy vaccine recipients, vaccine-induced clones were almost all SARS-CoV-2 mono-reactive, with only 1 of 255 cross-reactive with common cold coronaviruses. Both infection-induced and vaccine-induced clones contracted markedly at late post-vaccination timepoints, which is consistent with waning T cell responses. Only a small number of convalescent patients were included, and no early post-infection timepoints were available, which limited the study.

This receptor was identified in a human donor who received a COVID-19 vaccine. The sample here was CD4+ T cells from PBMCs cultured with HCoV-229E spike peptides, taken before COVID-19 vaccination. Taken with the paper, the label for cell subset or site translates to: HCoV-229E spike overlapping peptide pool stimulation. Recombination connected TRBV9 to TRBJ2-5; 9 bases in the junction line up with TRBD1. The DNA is TGTGCCAGCAGCCCGACAGGGGGAACTTTCTTAGAGACCCAGTACTTC. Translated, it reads CASSPTGGTFLETQYF.